This T cell receptor beta chain is drawn from a study of control samples from healthy donors and cancer patients. This clone was detected once. TCRdb keeps only in-frame clones here, not all; method: immunoSEQ multiplex PCR. The table records under 150,000 clones, around 89% of them present only once. The CDR3 runs to 14 residues. CDR1 SGHRS and CDR2 YFSETQ come from the germline V gene. V dropped 3 bases and J dropped 3 bases, with 13 bases sitting between them. The V gene is TRBV5-1, the J gene TRBJ2-7, with a possible D match to TRBD1 (6 bases). Sequencing input: blood. This clonotype originated in a woman aged 65 to 85 in good health. The CDR3 spells CASSSGDGHYEQYF. The CDR3 DNA reads as TGCGCCAGCAGCTCAGGGGACGGCCACTACGAGCAGTACTTC.